The entry below gives a single T cell receptor (beta chain) sequence along with its context. Its target is not known. Germline V gives CDR1 SGHAT, CDR2 FQNNGV. Trimming took 2 bases from V and 0 from J, leaving 27 bases between them. This CDR3 is 21 amino acids long. These data are taken from a study of blood T cells in healthy people across ages. Study-level results: Older age went with lower TCR beta diversity per million T cells, in a roughly linear way.

It was with a sample-barcoded 5' primer and a J-beta primer mix that a second PCR of roughly 7 to 12 cycles was run. MiXCR, run by TCRdb on the 5' RACE reads, gives a single entry per CDR3 protein. The data hold around 820,000 distinct CDR3 sequences, with around 25% observed a single time. This sample also belongs to another study, concerning T cells of mothers and their children.

The receptor was isolated from a boy aged 5-17 years in good health. The chain links TRBV11-2 to TRBJ2-3; maybe TRBD2 (6 bases). Sequencing input: blood. CDR3 coding DNA: TGTGCCAGCAGCTTAAGGGTCCAGCGGGCGACACCCTTTTTTAGCACAGATACGCAGTATTTT. Residues: CASSLRVQRATPFFSTDTQYF. Looking up the rest from reference TRBV11-2 and TRBJ2-3 gives the full variable domain: EAGVAQSPRYKIIEKRQSVAFWCNPISGHATLYWYQQILGQGPKLLIQFQNNGVVDDSQLPKDRFSAERLKGVDSTLKIQPAKLEDSAVYLCASSLRVQRATPFFSTDTQYFGPGTRLTVL.